Listed below are T cell receptor beta chains from one sample, sequenced in a study of T cells in Graves' hyperthyroidism and ophthalmopathy. TCRdb redid the calling of the multiplex PCR reads with MiXCR, one entry per CDR3 protein. The sample records 200,000 or so distinct CDR3 sequences, less than 20% being singletons. Sequencing was done on a sample of blood. All receptors derive from a woman aged 45-65 years with Graves' hyperthyroidism. The CDR3 runs from the conserved cysteine through the conserved F or W. A D gene is named only where the DNA matches it firmly. Size is omitted from some rows. Given values are once, few, many or a class for expanded clones.

TRBD1	TRBV4-2	TRBJ1-5	-	CASSQGDRDNQPQHF	TGTGCCAGCAGCCAAGGGGACAGGGACAATCAGCCCCAGCATTTT
-	TRBV10-1	TRBJ2-3	many	CASSDPDHPDTQYF	TGCGCCAGCAGTGACCCGGATCACCCAGATACGCAGTATTTT
-	TRBV30	TRBJ1-2	many	CAWSVGRNYGYTF	TGTGCCTGGAGTGTGGGGCGTAACTATGGCTACACCTTC
-	TRBV29-1	TRBJ1-2	many	CSVEVLDRNYGYTF	TGCAGCGTTGAAGTCCTGGACCGTAACTATGGCTACACCTTC
-	TRBV27	TRBJ1-5	many	CASSLTGYSNQPQHF	TGTGCCAGCAGTTTAACGGGTTATAGCAATCAGCCCCAGCATTTT
TRBD2	TRBV4-1	TRBJ2-3	many	CASSQEGGRALDTQYF	TGCGCCAGCAGCCAAGAGGGCGGGAGGGCCTTAGATACGCAGTATTTT
TRBD2	TRBV20-1	TRBJ2-7	many	CSARDFGPGLAGDLSSYEQYF	TGCAGTGCTAGAGATTTTGGTCCAGGACTAGCGGGAGATTTGAGCTCCTACGAGCAGTACTTC
-	TRBV6-1	TRBJ2-7	many	CASSAYRKRFSEQYF	TGTGCCAGCAGTGCCTACAGGAAAAGGTTCTCCGAGCAGTACTTC
-	TRBV7-2	TRBJ2-5	-	CASSFFSLGGQETQYF	TGTGCCAGCAGCTTCTTTTCGTTGGGGGGCCAAGAGACCCAGTACTTC
-	TRBV7-3	TRBJ1-4	-	CASSSPPPESPNEKLFF	TGTGCCAGCAGCTCCCCCCCTCCCGAATCGCCTAATGAAAAACTGTTTTTT
-	TRBV3-1	TRBJ2-7	few	CASSRVGGLEQYF	TGTGCCAGCAGCCGGGTCGGAGGGCTCGAGCAGTACTTC
TRBD2	TRBV28	TRBJ2-2	-	CASRGRTSGTNTGELFF	TGTGCCAGCAGGGGTCGGACTAGCGGGACGAACACCGGGGAGCTGTTTTTT
-	TRBV10-3	TRBJ1-4	-	CAISENTATNEKLFF	TGTGCCATCAGTGAGAATACAGCAACTAATGAAAAACTGTTTTTT
TRBD1	TRBV7-2	TRBJ1-2	few	CASSSPRTGGRNPAESPYGYTF	TGTGCCAGCAGCTCACCGCGGACAGGGGGAAGGAATCCCGCGGAATCCCCCTATGGCTACACCTTC
-	TRBV29-1	TRBJ1-1	many	CSVQGGRDTEAFF	TGCAGCGTCCAAGGAGGCCGGGACACTGAAGCTTTCTTT
TRBD1	TRBV27	TRBJ2-1	-	CASTPGQGYNEQFF	TGTGCCAGCACCCCGGGACAGGGCTACAATGAGCAGTTCTTC
-	TRBV11-2	TRBJ2-1	many	CASSLTGSHEQFF	TGTGCCAGCAGCTTAACAGGGAGCCATGAGCAGTTCTTC
-	TRBV3-1	TRBJ1-2	many	CASSRRGPNYGYTF	TGTGCCAGCAGCCGCCGGGGGCCGAACTATGGCTACACCTTC
TRBD2	TRBV7-2	TRBJ2-1	many	CASSLTSGAPNEQFF	TGTGCCAGCAGCCTAACTAGCGGGGCCCCCAATGAGCAGTTCTTC
TRBD2	TRBV28	TRBJ2-7	-	CASSLGTSGHNSYEQYF	TGTGCCAGCAGTTTGGGGACTAGCGGGCATAATTCCTACGAGCAGTACTTC
TRBD1	TRBV12-3/TRBV12-4	TRBJ1-2	many	CASSLAGGTGRWGYTF	TGTGCCAGCAGTTTAGCGGGGGGGACAGGACGTTGGGGCTACACCTTC
TRBD1	TRBV6-1	TRBJ1-1	many	CASSLMTGDTEAFF	TGTGCCAGCAGCCTCATGACAGGGGACACTGAAGCTTTCTTT
-	TRBV20-1	TRBJ1-2	-	CSGSDPWSYGYTF	TGCAGTGGCAGCGACCCGTGGAGCTATGGCTACACCTTC
TRBD1	TRBV25-1	TRBJ1-6	few	CASSDSTGGISPLHF	TGTGCCAGCAGTGATTCGACAGGGGGTATCTCACCCCTCCACTTT
TRBD1	TRBV5-1	TRBJ2-5	-	CASSLNRGWETQYF	TGCGCCAGCAGCTTGAACAGGGGATGGGAGACCCAGTACTTC
TRBD1	TRBV9	TRBJ1-1	few	CASSWDRENTEAFF	TGTGCCAGCAGCTGGGACAGGGAAAACACTGAAGCTTTCTTT
TRBD2	TRBV10-3	TRBJ2-3	few	CAIGGAGEIDTQYF	TGTGCCATCGGTGGGGCGGGAGAAATAGATACGCAGTATTTT
-	TRBV30	TRBJ2-1	-	CAWTGITVGYNEQFF	TGTGCCTGGACTGGAATAACGGTGGGATACAATGAGCAGTTCTTC
TRBD2	TRBV7-9	TRBJ2-5	-	CASSLYLAGEETQYF	TGTGCCAGCAGCTTATACCTAGCGGGAGAAGAGACCCAGTACTTC
-	TRBV28	TRBJ2-1	many	CASSSLQGWNEQFF	TGTGCCAGCAGTTCCCTACAGGGTTGGAATGAGCAGTTCTTC
TRBD1	TRBV6-1	TRBJ2-5	many	CASRMDRGPETQYF	TGTGCCAGCAGAATGGACAGGGGGCCGGAGACCCAGTACTTC
TRBD2	TRBV5-1	TRBJ2-7	few	CASSPGTSGLEQYF	TGCGCCAGCAGCCCCGGGACTAGCGGTCTCGAGCAGTACTTC
TRBD2	TRBV20-1	TRBJ2-1	few	CSARDGRLAGVNYNEQFF	TGCAGTGCTAGAGATGGGAGACTAGCGGGAGTAAACTACAATGAGCAGTTCTTC
-	TRBV15	TRBJ1-2	-	CATSRALSESYTF	TGTGCCACCAGCAGAGCTCTCAGCGAATCCTACACCTTC
-	TRBV24-1	TRBJ1-2	many	CATSVEGFYGYTF	TGTGCCACCAGTGTGGAGGGGTTCTATGGCTACACCTTC
-	TRBV20-1	TRBJ2-7	-	CSARPPARLGAYEQYF	TGCAGTGCTAGACCTCCCGCTAGGCTCGGAGCCTACGAGCAGTACTTC
TRBD2	TRBV12-3/TRBV12-4	TRBJ2-2	many	CASSSPERGDTGELFF	TGTGCCAGCAGTTCCCCCGAGCGGGGGGACACCGGGGAGCTGTTTTTT
TRBD1	TRBV11-3	TRBJ2-6	few	CASSGWRTGISGANVLTF	TGTGCCAGCAGCGGTTGGCGGACAGGGATCTCTGGGGCCAACGTCCTGACTTTC
TRBD1	TRBV7-6	TRBJ2-2	-	CASSFRETGGDLTSGELFF	TGTGCCAGCAGCTTTAGAGAGACAGGGGGCGATTTAACATCCGGGGAGCTGTTTTTT
-	TRBV3-1	TRBJ1-5	many	CASSTAGYQPQHF	TGTGCCAGCAGCACTGCGGGCTATCAGCCCCAGCATTTT
-	TRBV27	TRBJ2-1	few	CASRSVHYNEQFF	TGTGCCAGCAGATCGGTCCACTACAATGAGCAGTTCTTC
TRBD2	TRBV20-1	TRBJ2-7	many	CSASPSTSGFYEQYF	TGCAGTGCTAGTCCTTCGACTAGCGGTTTCTACGAGCAGTACTTC
TRBD2	TRBV3-1	TRBJ2-7	many	CASSQLGGRSHEQYF	TGTGCCAGCAGCCAGCTTGGCGGGAGGTCCCACGAGCAGTACTTC
TRBD1	TRBV20-1	TRBJ1-1	many	CSAQGGRGMNTEAFF	TGCAGTGCTCAAGGGGGCCGGGGAATGAACACTGAAGCTTTCTTT
-	TRBV7-9	TRBJ2-7	many	CASTIHRDSYEQYF	TGTGCCAGCACCATTCACAGGGACTCCTACGAGCAGTACTTC
-	TRBV19	TRBJ2-4	many	CASSIVGDVNIQYF	TGTGCCAGTAGTATAGTCGGGGACGTAAACATTCAGTACTTC
-	TRBV11-2	TRBJ1-1	many	CASSLEGGGREAFF	TGTGCCAGCAGCTTAGAGGGCGGTGGCAGGGAAGCTTTCTTT
-	TRBV5-1	TRBJ1-1	many	CASSSDPGNTEAFF	TGCGCCAGCAGCTCGGATCCAGGAAACACTGAAGCTTTCTTT
-	TRBV2	TRBJ2-7	-	CASSPIDSNEQYF	TGTGCCAGCAGTCCAATCGATAGCAACGAGCAGTACTTC
TRBD1	TRBV7-3	TRBJ2-3	few	CASSSDRGESDTQYF	TGTGCCAGCAGCTCGGACAGGGGCGAATCAGATACGCAGTATTTT
-	TRBV19	TRBJ2-3	few	CASSMSQGRTDTQYF	TGTGCCAGTAGTATGAGTCAGGGGCGCACAGATACGCAGTATTTT
TRBD2	TRBV20-1	TRBJ2-1	many	CSARVSAGSYNEQFF	TGCAGTGCTAGAGTTTCAGCGGGATCCTACAATGAGCAGTTCTTC
-	TRBV10-3	TRBJ2-7	few	CAISGYRDTASYEQYF	TGTGCCATCAGCGGATACCGGGACACCGCTTCCTACGAGCAGTACTTC
TRBD2	TRBV12-3/TRBV12-4	TRBJ2-5	-	CAGSSGLAGKETQYF	TGTGCCGGCAGTTCAGGACTAGCAGGCAAAGAGACCCAGTACTTC